A selection of T cell receptor beta chains follows, all from one sample in a study of blood T cell repertoires in COVID-19. Produced via immunoSEQ multiplex PCR; TCRdb's table is partial and in-frame only. The sample contains approximately 190,000 clones, about 88% of which appear only once. Sequencing was done on a sample of peripheral blood. Receptors were obtained from a woman between 35 and 50 years old who had recovered from COVID-19. The CDR3 runs from the conserved cysteine through the conserved F or W. A D gene is named only where the DNA matches it firmly. Clone size is stated in some rows and not others, as once, few, many or a class when expanded.

clone_size d_call j_call v_call cdr3_nt cdr3_aa
- - TRBJ1-1 TRBV15 TGTGCCACCAGCAGAGATCCGGGAAACATCGGAGACACTGAAGCTTTCTTT CATSRDPGNIGDTEAFF
- - TRBJ1-2 TRBV3-1/TRBV3-2 TGTGCCAGCAGCCAAGAAGCCAACTATGGCTACACCTTC CASSQEANYGYTF
- - TRBJ2-5 TRBV2 TGTGCCAGGGGGAGACAGGCCCACCAAGAGACCCAGTACTTC CARGRQAHQETQYF
- TRBD1 TRBJ1-1 TRBV6-5 TGTGCCAGCAGTTCAGGGACAGAAGGTCACACTGAAGCTTTCTTT CASSSGTEGHTEAFF
once TRBD1 TRBJ2-1 TRBV7-7 TGTGCCAGCAGCGCCGGGACAGGGCTACCCGTGAGCTCCTACAATGAGCAGTTCTTC CASSAGTGLPVSSYNEQFF
- - TRBJ2-2 TRBV6-5 TGTGCCAGCAGTTACGGGGGGGCGACCGGGGAGCTGTTTTTT CASSYGGATGELFF
- - TRBJ2-6 TRBV4-3 TGCGCCAGCAGCCAAGAGGGCCACTCTGGGGCCAACGTCCTGACTTTC CASSQEGHSGANVLTF
- TRBD1 TRBJ1-5 TRBV13 TGTGCCAGCAGGTCGATCAAACCGGGACAGGGGACACACAAACGGCCCCAGCATTTT CASRSIKPGQGTHKRPQHF
- TRBD2 TRBJ2-7 TRBV28 TGTGCCATCCTCGGGGGGATTACCTACGAGCAGTACTTC CAILGGITYEQYF
- TRBD1 TRBJ2-5 TRBV29-1 TGCAGCGTTATGGGACAGGGAGAGACCCAGTACTTC CSVMGQGETQYF
- - TRBJ2-2 TRBV12-3/TRBV12-4 TGTGCCAGCAGTTTAGGAGGGCCCGGGGAGCTGTTTTTT CASSLGGPGELFF
few - TRBJ2-2 TRBV4-1 TGCGCCAGCAGCCAAGATCTCGGGGAGGCTACGAACACCGGGGAGCTGTTTTTT CASSQDLGEATNTGELFF
- TRBD2 TRBJ2-7 TRBV10-3 TGTGCCATCGGACTAGCGGGAGGAGGGGAGCAGTACTTC CAIGLAGGGEQYF
- - TRBJ2-5 TRBV6-5 TGTGCCAGCAGTTCGGGGGACAGCCGCAAGCGAGAGACCCAGTACTTC CASSSGDSRKRETQYF
- TRBD2 TRBJ2-7 TRBV9 TGTGCCAGCAGCTCCCAGCGGGACTACGAGCAGTACTTC CASSSQRDYEQYF
once - TRBJ1-1 TRBV5-1 TGCGCCAGCAGCCAACCCGAGGCGGGGAACACTGAAGCTTTCTTT CASSQPEAGNTEAFF